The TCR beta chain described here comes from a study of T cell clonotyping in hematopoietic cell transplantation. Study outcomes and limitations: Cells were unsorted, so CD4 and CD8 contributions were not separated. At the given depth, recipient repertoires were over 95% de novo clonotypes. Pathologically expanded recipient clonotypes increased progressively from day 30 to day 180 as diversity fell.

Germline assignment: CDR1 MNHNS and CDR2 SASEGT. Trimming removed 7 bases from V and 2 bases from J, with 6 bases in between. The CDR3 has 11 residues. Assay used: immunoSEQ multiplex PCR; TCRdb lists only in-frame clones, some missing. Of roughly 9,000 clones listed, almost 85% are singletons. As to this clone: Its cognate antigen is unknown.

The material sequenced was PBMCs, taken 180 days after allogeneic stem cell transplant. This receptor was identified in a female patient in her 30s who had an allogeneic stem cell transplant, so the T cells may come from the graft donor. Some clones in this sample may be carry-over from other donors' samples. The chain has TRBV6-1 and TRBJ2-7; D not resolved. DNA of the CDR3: TGTGCCAGCAACAGTGCCTACGAGCAGTACTTC. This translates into CASNSAYEQYF.